These T cell receptor beta chains were read from a single sample in a study of blood T cell repertoires in COVID-19. The repertoire was sequenced with immunoSEQ multiplex PCR; TCRdb's copy has only in-frame clones and lacks some. The data hold roughly 100,000 clones, with more than 90% observed a single time. Sequencing was done on a sample of peripheral blood. These receptor sequences come from a young man with acute or convalescent COVID-19. CDR3s include the opening cysteine and the closing phenylalanine or tryptophan. Fields, in order: J gene, V gene, clone size, D gene, CDR3 DNA, CDR3 protein. A D gene is named only where the DNA matches it firmly. Expanded clones are given a class, and other clones once, few, many or no size at all.

TRBJ1-6 | TRBV5-8 | . | TRBD1 | TGTGCCAGCAGCTTGGGGACAGGATGGGATAATTCACCCCTCCACTTT | CASSLGTGWDNSPLHF
TRBJ1-1 | TRBV19 | few | . | TGTGCCAGTAGTAGACGGGACACCTTCTACACTGAAGCTTTCTTT | CASSRRDTFYTEAFF
TRBJ1-2 | TRBV14 | . | . | TGTGCCAGCAGCCAAGATTTGGCAGGGTATGGCTACACCTTC | CASSQDLAGYGYTF
TRBJ2-7 | TRBV19 | once | TRBD1 | TGTGCCAGTAGTACACCACTGGACAGGGGATACGAGCAGTACTTC | CASSTPLDRGYEQYF
TRBJ2-1 | TRBV3-1/TRBV3-2 | . | TRBD2 | TGTGCCAGCAGTTCCCCAGGGAGGCGGGGGTACAATGAGCAGTTCTTC | CASSSPGRRGYNEQFF
TRBJ2-3 | TRBV15 | once | . | TGTGCCACCAGCAGAGCGGGCACAGATACGCAGTATTTT | CATSRAGTDTQYF
TRBJ2-3 | TRBV18 | . | TRBD2 | TGTGCCAGCTCACCTAGCGGGCGCACAGATACGCAGTATTTT | CASSPSGRTDTQYF
TRBJ1-6 | TRBV5-1 | . | . | TGCGCCAGCAGCTTAACCCCGGATTCACCCCTCCACTTT | CASSLTPDSPLHF
TRBJ2-3 | TRBV2 | . | . | TGTGCCAGCACCGGTCTGAGGGTCGGCACAGATACGCAGTATTTT | CASTGLRVGTDTQYF
TRBJ2-4 | TRBV7-2 | . | . | TGTGCCAGCAGCTTATACAGGGCAGAAAACATTCAGTACTTC | CASSLYRAENIQYF
TRBJ2-7 | TRBV7-6 | . | . | TGTGCCAGCAGCTTAGGTGGCAGGGTGGACTACGAGCAGTACTTC | CASSLGGRVDYEQYF
TRBJ1-6 | TRBV27 | . | . | TGTGCCAGCAGTTTCCAACAGGGTATAATTGCAGGGTCACCCCTCCACTTT | CASSFQQGIIAGSPLHF
TRBJ1-2 | TRBV5-1 | . | . | TGCGCCAGCAGCTTCGGGAACCAAGGTGGCTACACCTTC | CASSFGNQGGYTF
TRBJ1-1 | TRBV11-2 | . | . | TGTGCCAGCAGCCCCTTCGACCCACTCCAGTCTGGACTCACTGAAGCTTTCTTT | CASSPFDPLQSGLTEAFF
TRBJ2-2 | TRBV5-1 | . | . | TGCGCCAGCAGCTCACAGGGTTCCACCGGGGAGCTGTTTTTT | CASSSQGSTGELFF
TRBJ1-5 | TRBV7-2 | . | . | . | CASSLRLSGPQHF
TRBJ2-4 | TRBV30 | . | TRBD1 | TGTGCCTGGAGTGCCCCGGGACAGGGACGACACATTCAGTACTTC | CAWSAPGQGRHIQYF
TRBJ1-2 | TRBV6-6 | . | TRBD1 | TGTGCCATCCTACAGGGGGCTTACAACTATGGCTACACCTTC | CAILQGAYNYGYTF
TRBJ2-2 | TRBV24-1 | . | . | TGTGCCACCAGTGATGCAAGGATGGGACTTTACACCGGGGAGCTGTTTTTT | CATSDARMGLYTGELFF
TRBJ1-2 | TRBV6-5 | . | TRBD1 | TGTGCCAGCAGCACAGGGGGCTATGGCTACACCTTC | CASSTGGYGYTF
TRBJ1-2 | TRBV10-3 | . | . | TGTGCCATCAAAGAGGGATCTACCAACTATGGCTACACCTTC | CAIKEGSTNYGYTF
TRBJ1-4 | TRBV7-9 | . | TRBD1 | TGTGCCAGCAGCCTGGGACAGGGGGGACCTAATGAAAAACTGTTTTTT | CASSLGQGGPNEKLFF
TRBJ2-5 | TRBV15 | . | . | TGTGCCACCAGCAGAGACAGGGGCGAAGAGACCCAGTACTTC | CATSRDRGEETQYF
TRBJ2-5 | TRBV5-1 | . | . | TGCGCCAGCAGCGGAGGGACGTTGGAGACCCAGTACTTC | CASSGGTLETQYF
TRBJ1-1 | TRBV19 | once | . | TGTGCCAGTAGTATCACCGGGGTTGCTGAAGCTTTCTTT | CASSITGVAEAFF
TRBJ2-4 | TRBV18 | . | TRBD2 | TGTGCCAGCTCACACGCCGGGACTAGCGGGGGGGCGGTCCACATTCAGTACTTC | CASSHAGTSGGAVHIQYF